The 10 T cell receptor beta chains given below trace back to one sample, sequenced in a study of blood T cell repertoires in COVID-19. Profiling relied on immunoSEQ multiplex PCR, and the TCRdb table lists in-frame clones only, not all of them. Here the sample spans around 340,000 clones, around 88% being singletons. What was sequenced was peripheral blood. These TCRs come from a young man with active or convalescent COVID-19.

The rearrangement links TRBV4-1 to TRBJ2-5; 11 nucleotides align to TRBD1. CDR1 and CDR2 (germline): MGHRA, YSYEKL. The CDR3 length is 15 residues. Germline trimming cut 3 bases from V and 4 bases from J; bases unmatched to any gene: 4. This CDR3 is CASSHPGQGGETQYF. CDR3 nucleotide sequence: TGCGCCAGCAGCCATCCGGGACAGGGGGGAGAGACCCAGTACTTC.

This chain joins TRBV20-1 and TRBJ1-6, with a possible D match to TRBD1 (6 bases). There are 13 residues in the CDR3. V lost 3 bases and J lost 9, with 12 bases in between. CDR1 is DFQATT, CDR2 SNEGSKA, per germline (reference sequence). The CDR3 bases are TGCAGTGCTAGTCGGGGGGCAAGTTCACCCCTCCACTTT. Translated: CSASRGASSPLHF.

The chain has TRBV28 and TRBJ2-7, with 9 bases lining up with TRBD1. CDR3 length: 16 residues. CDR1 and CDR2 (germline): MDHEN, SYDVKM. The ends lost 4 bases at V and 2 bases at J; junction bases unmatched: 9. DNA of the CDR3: TGTGCCAGCAGTTCCCCCGGACAGGGGAGGGCCTACGAGCAGTACTTC. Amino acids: CASSSPGQGRAYEQYF.

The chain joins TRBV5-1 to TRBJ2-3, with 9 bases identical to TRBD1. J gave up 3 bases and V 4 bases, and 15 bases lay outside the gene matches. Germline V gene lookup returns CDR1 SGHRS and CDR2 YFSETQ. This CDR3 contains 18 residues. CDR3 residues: CASSPEGQGGFRTDTQYF. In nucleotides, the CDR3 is TGCGCCAGCAGCCCGGAGGGACAGGGAGGTTTTAGAACAGATACGCAGTATTTT.

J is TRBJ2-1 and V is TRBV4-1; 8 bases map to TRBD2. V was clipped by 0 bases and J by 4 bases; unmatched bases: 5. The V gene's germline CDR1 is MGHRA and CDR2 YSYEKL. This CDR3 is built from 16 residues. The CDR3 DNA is TGCGCCAGCAGCCAAGATCGGGCTAGCGGGTACAATGAGCAGTTCTTC. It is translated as CASSQDRASGYNEQFF.

The CDR3 DNA is TGTGCCTGGAGTTTGTCTGCAGGGAACTATGGCTACACCTTC. It codes for CAWSLSAGNYGYTF. The chain is built from TRBV30 and TRBJ1-2; D might be TRBD1 (5 bases). From germline, CDR1 is GTSNPN and CDR2 SVGIG (reference sequence). The length of the CDR3 is 14 residues. The V end lost 2 bases, the J end lost 2 bases, and 12 bases lay between the germline ends.

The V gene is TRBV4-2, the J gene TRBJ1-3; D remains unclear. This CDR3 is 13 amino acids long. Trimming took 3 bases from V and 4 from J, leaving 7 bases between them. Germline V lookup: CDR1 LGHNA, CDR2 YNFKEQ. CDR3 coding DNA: TGTGCCAGCAGCCAGGCGGTGGGAAACACCATATATTTT. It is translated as CASSQAVGNTIYF.

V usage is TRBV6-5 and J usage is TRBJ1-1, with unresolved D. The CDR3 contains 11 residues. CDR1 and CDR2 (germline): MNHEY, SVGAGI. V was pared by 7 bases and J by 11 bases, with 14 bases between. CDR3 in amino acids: CASKVLRVAFF. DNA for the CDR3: TGTGCCAGCAAGGTCCTCCGGGTGGCTTTCTTT.

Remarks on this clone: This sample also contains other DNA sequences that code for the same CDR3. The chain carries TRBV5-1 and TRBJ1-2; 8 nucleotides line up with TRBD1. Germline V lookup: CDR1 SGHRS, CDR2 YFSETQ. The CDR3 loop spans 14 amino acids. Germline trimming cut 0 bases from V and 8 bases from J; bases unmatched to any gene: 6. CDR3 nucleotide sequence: TGCGCCAGCAGCTTGGGGCAGGGGGCCGGAGGCTACACCTTC. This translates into CASSLGQGAGGYTF. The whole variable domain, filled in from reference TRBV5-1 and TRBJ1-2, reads KAGVTQTPRYLIKTRGQQVTLSCSPISGHRSVSWYQQTPGQGLQFLFEYFSETQRNKGNFPGRFSGRQFSNSRSEMNVSTLELGDSALYLCASSLGQGAGGYTFGSGTRLTVV.

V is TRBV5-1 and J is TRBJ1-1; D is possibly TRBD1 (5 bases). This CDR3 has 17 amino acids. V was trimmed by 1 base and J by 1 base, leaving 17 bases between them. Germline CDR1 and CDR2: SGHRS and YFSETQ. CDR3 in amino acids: CASSLNSGGRGNTEAFF. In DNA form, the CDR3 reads TGCGCCAGCAGCTTGAATTCCGGGGGACGCGGGAACACTGAAGCTTTCTTT. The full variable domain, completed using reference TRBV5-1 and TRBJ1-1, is KAGVTQTPRYLIKTRGQQVTLSCSPISGHRSVSWYQQTPGQGLQFLFEYFSETQRNKGNFPGRFSGRQFSNSRSEMNVSTLELGDSALYLCASSLNSGGRGNTEAFFGQGTRLTVV.